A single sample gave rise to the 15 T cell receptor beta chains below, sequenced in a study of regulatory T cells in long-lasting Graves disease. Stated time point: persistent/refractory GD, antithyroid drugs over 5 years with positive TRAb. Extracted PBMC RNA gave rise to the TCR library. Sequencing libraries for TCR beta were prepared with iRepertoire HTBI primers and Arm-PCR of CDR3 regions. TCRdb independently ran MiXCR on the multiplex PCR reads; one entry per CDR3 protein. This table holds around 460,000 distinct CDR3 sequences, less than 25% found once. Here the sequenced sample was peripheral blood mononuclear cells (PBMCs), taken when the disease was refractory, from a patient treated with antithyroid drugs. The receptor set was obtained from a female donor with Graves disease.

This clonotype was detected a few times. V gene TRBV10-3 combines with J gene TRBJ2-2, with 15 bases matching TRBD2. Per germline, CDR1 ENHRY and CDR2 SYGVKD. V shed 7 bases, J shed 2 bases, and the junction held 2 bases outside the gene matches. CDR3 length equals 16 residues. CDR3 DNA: TGTGCCATCAAGGGACTAGCGGGAGGCAACACCGGGGAGCTGTTTTTT. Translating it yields CAIKGLAGGNTGELFF.

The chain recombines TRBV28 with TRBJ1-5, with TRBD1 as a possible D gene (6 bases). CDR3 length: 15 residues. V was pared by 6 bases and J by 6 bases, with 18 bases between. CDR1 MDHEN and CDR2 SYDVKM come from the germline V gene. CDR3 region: CASSLGGGYPQPQHF. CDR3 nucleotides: TGTGCCAGCAGCCTAGGGGGGGGGTACCCTCAGCCCCAGCATTTT.

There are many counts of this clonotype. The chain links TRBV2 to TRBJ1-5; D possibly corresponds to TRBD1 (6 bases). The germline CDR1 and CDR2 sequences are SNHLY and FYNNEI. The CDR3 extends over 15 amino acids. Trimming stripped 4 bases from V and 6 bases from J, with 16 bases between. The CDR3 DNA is TGTGCCAGCAGTGCGTGGGGGGGCAGTGCTCAGCCCCAGCATTTT. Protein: CASSAWGGSAQPQHF.

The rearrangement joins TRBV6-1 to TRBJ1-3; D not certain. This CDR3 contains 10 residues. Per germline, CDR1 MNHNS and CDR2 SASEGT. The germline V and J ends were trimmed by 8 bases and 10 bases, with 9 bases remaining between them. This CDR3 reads CASGRETIYF. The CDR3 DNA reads TGTGCCAGCGGGCGGGAGACCATATATTTT.

The CDR3 DNA is TGTGCCAGCAGTTCCGGGTTCGGGAACACTGAAGCTTTCTTT. Its translation is CASSSGFGNTEAFF. V usage is TRBV2 and J usage is TRBJ1-1; no firm D call. The CDR3 contains 14 residues. Germline assignment: CDR1 SNHLY and CDR2 FYNNEI. Trimming cost V 5 bases and J 1 base, with 11 bases left between them.

Written as DNA, the CDR3 is TGTGCCAGCAGTTTACCTCGCACTCCAGGGTTTGATGGTTCAGGGGCTGAAGCTTTCTTT. It yields the protein CASSLPRTPGFDGSGAEAFF. V gene TRBV28 combines with J gene TRBJ1-1; tentative D call: TRBD1 (6 bases). Germline lookup yields CDR1 MDHEN and CDR2 SYDVKM. The CDR3 totals 20 residues. V dropped 2 bases and J dropped 6 bases, with 31 bases sitting between them.

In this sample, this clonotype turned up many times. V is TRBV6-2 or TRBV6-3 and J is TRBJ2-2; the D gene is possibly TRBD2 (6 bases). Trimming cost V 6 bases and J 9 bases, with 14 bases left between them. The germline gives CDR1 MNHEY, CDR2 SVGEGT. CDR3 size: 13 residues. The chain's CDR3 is CASSLGTSRELFF. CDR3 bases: TGTGCCAGCAGCCTTGGGACTTCCCGGGAGCTGTTTTTT.

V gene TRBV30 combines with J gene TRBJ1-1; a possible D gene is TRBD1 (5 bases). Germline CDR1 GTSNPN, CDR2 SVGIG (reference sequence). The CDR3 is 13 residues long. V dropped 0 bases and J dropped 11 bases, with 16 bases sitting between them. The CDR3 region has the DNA TGTGCCTGGAGTGTACCGGGGCTCGGCGAGGCTTTCTTT. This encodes CAWSVPGLGEAFF.

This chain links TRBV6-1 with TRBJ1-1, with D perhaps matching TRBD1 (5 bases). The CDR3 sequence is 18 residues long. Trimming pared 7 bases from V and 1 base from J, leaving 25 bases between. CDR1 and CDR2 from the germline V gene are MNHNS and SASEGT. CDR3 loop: CASTLGIWVRGENTEAFF. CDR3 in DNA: TGTGCCAGCACCCTAGGTATATGGGTAAGAGGGGAGAACACTGAAGCTTTCTTT.

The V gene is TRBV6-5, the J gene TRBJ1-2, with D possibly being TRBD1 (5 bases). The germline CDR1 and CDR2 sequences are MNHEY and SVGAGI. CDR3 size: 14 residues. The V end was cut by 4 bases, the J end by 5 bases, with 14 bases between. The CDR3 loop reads CASSSSDSGYGYTF. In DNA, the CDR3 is TGTGCCAGCAGTTCCAGTGACAGTGGATATGGCTACACCTTC.

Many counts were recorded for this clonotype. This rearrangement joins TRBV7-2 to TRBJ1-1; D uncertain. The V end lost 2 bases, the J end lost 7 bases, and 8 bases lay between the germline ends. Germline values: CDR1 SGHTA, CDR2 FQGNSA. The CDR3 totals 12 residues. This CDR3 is CASSLLQYEAFF. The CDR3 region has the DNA TGTGCCAGCAGCTTACTACAGTATGAAGCTTTCTTT.

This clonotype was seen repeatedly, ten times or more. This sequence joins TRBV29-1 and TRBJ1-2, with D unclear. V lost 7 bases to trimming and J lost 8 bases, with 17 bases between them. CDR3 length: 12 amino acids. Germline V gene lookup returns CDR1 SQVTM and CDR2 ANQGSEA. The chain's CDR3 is CSADDGGLGYTF. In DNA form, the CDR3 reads TGCAGCGCCGACGACGGCGGGTTAGGCTACACCTTC.

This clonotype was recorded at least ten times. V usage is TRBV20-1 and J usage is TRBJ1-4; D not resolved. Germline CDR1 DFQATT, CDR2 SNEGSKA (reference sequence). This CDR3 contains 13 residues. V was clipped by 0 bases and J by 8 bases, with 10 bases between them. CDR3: CSARERGYEKLFF. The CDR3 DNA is TGCAGTGCTAGAGAGCGAGGTTACGAAAAACTGTTTTTT.

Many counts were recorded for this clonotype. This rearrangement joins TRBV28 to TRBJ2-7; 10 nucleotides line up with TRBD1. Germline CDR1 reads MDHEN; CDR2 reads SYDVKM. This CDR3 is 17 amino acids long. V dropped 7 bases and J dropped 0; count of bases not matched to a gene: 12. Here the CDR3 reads CASTAPGGTGDSYEQYF. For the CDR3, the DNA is TGTGCCAGCACCGCTCCAGGCGGGACAGGGGACTCCTACGAGCAGTACTTC.

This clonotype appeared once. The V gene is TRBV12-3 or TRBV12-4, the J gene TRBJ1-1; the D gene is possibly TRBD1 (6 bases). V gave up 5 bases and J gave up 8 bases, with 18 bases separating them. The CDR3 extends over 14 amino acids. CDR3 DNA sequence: TGTGCCAGCAGTGTCCAATCCGCAGGGGCAGAAGCTTTCTTT. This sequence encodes CASSVQSAGAEAFF.